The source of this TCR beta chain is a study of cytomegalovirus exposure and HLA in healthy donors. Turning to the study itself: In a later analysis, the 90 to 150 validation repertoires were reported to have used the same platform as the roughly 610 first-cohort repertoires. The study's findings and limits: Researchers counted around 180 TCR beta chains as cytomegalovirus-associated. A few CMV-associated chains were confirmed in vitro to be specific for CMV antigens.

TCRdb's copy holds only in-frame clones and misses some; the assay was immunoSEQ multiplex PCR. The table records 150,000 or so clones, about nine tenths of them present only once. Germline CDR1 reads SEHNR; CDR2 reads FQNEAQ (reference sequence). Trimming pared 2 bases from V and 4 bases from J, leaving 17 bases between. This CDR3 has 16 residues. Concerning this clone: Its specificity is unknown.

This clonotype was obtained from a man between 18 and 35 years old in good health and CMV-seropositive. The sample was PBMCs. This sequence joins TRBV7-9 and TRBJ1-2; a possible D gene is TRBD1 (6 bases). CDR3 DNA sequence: TGTGCCAGCAGCTTAACGGACAGTTTTGTATTCTATGGCTACACCTTC. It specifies CASSLTDSFVFYGYTF.